One and the same sample provided the 2 T cell receptor beta chains below, sequenced in a study of PD-1 blockade in mismatch repair-deficient tumors. Generated by immunoSEQ multiplex PCR, the TCRdb table keeps only in-frame clones and is missing some. Of about 25,000 clones listed, around 85% are singletons. The sequencing used PBMCs, collected before pembrolizumab treatment. The source is an adult with mismatch repair-deficient cancer.

The chain is built from TRBV19 and TRBJ1-5; TRBD1 is a possible D gene (5 bases). The V gene's germline CDR1 is LNHDA and CDR2 SQIVND (reference sequence). Trimming took off 4 bases at V and 0 bases at J, with 19 bases between the two ends. The CDR3 runs to 18 residues. This CDR3 is CASSNPSWGGHSNQPQHF. The CDR3 coding sequence is TGTGCCAGTAGTAATCCATCCTGGGGAGGACATAGCAATCAGCCCCAGCATTTT.

The chain uses TRBV9 and TRBJ2-1; no reliable D call. The CDR3 totals 16 residues. From germline, CDR1 is SGDLS and CDR2 YYNGEE. V dropped 1 base and J dropped 3 bases, with 14 bases sitting between them. CDR3 protein: CASSVSATVVYNEQFF. In DNA, the CDR3 is TGTGCCAGCAGCGTAAGCGCCACCGTGGTCTACAATGAGCAGTTCTTC.